This TCR beta chain emerged from a study of long-term antiretroviral therapy in people with HIV. Trimming pared 0 bases from V and 0 bases from J, leaving 10 bases between. CDR1 and CDR2 (germline): SGDLS, YYNGEE. The CDR3 runs to 16 residues. immunoSEQ v3.0 was run at survey level. For every sample, sequencing targeted about 40,000-50,000 T-cell genomes. The data were produced by immunoSEQ multiplex PCR, yet TCRdb's version contains in-frame clones alone and is incomplete. The data hold tens of thousands of clones, with about 95% observed a single time. For each donor, at least one pre-ART and at least two post-ART PBMC samples were available.

The chain combines TRBV9 with TRBJ2-4; D unclear. This specimen consisted of unsorted PBMCs, obtained roughly 6.3 years after starting antiretroviral therapy. The receptor was isolated from a man aged 25 to 45 with HIV. This CDR3 is CASSVGYGVAKNIQYF. In nucleotides, the CDR3 is TGTGCCAGCAGCGTAGGGTATGGCGTAGCCAAAAACATTCAGTACTTC.